The present T cell receptor (beta chain) was sequenced within a study of cytomegalovirus exposure and HLA in healthy donors. About the study: For the approximately 400 genotyped donors, roughly 81% fell within the Caucasian-associated ancestry cluster.

PCR was performed using 60 Vbeta and 13 Jbeta primers. The protocol was immunoSEQ multiplex PCR, while the TCRdb copy is restricted to in-frame clones and leaves out a portion. The sample contains tens of thousands of clones, 70% to 85% of which appear only once. The CDR3 length is 15 residues. The V gene lost 3 bases and the J gene lost 4 bases, with 15 bases spanning the gap. Germline V gene lookup returns CDR1 MGHRA and CDR2 YSYEKL. This clone was seen a single time. The antigen is unknown. Findings and caveats of the study: A later analysis linked a missense DCLRE1C variant to TCR beta V- and J-gene trimming. A later analysis reportedly found that, within productive TCRs, an Asian-associated ancestry cluster had fewer N-insertions than the mean observed across the approximately 700 donors.

The receptor was isolated from a young woman in good health and CMV-seronegative. Sequencing input: PBMCs. The chain uses TRBV4-1 and TRBJ1-1; TRBD1 is a possible D gene (5 bases). CDR3 in amino acids: CASSQVSQGGTEAFF. The CDR3 nucleotides are TGCGCCAGCAGCCAGGTTTCTCAGGGCGGCACTGAAGCTTTCTTT.